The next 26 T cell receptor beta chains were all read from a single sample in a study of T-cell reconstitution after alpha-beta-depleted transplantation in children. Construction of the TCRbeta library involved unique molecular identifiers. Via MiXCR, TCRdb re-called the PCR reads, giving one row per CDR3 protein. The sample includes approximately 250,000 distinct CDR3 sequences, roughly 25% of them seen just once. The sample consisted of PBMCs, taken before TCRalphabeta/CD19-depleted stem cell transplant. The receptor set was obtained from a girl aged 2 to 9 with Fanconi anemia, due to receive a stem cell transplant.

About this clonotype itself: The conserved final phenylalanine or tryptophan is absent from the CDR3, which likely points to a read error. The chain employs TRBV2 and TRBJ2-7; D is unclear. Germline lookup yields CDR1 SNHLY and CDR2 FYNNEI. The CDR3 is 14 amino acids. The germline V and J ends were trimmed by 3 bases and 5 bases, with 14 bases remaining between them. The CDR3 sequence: CASSEYPSSNEQYY. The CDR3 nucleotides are TGTGCCAGCAGTGAGTATCCCTCTTCGAACGAGCAGTACTAC.

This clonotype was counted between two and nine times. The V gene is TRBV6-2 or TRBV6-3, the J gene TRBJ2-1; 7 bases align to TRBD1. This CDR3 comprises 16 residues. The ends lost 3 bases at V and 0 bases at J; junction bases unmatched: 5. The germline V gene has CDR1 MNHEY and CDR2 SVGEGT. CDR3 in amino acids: CASSYITGVSYNEQFF. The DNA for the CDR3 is TGTGCCAGCAGTTATATTACAGGGGTCTCCTACAATGAGCAGTTCTTC.

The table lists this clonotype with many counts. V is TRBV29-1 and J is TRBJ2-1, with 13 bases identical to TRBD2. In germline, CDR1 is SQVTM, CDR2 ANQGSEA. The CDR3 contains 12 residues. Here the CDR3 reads CQGLAGVSEQFF. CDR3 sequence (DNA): TGCCAAGGACTAGCGGGAGTGAGTGAGCAGTTCTTC.

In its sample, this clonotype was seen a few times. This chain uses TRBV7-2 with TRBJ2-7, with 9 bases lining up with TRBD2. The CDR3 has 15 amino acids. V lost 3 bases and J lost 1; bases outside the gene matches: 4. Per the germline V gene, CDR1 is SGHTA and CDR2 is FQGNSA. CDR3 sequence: CASSLSSGVSYEQYF. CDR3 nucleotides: TGTGCCAGCAGCTTGTCTAGCGGGGTATCCTACGAGCAGTACTTC.

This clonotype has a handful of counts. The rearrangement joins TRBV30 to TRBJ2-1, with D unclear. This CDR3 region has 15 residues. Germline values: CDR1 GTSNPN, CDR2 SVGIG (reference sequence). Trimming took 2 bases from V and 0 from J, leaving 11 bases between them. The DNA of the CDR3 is TGTGCCTGGAGTACGGACCTAAGCTCCTACAATGAGCAGTTCTTC. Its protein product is CAWSTDLSSYNEQFF.

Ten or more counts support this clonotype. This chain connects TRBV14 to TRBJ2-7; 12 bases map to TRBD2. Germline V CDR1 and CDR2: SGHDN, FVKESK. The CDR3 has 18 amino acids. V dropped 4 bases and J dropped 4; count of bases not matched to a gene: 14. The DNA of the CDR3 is TGTGCCAGCAGCCTACGGACTAGCGGGGCCCTTCTGTTTTACGAGCAGTACTTC. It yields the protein CASSLRTSGALLFYEQYF.

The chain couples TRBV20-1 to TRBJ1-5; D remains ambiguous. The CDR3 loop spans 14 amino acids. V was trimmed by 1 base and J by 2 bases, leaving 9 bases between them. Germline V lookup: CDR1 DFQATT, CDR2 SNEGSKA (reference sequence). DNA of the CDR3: TGCAGTGCTAGAGGGCCGGGAGGCAATCAGCCCCAGCATTTT. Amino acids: CSARGPGGNQPQHF.

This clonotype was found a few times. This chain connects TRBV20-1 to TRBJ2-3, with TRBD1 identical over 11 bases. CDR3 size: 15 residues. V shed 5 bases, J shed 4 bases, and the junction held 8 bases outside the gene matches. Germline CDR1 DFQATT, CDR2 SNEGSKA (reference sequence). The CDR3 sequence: CSAVLGQGVSDTQYF. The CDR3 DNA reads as TGCAGTGCTGTGTTGGGACAGGGGGTTTCAGATACGCAGTATTTT.

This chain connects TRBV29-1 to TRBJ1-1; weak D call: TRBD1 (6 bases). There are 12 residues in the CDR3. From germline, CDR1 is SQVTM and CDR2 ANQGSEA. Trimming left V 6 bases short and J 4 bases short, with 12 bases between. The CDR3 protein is CSVSQGSTEAFF. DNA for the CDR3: TGCAGCGTGTCTCAGGGGTCCACTGAAGCTTTCTTT.

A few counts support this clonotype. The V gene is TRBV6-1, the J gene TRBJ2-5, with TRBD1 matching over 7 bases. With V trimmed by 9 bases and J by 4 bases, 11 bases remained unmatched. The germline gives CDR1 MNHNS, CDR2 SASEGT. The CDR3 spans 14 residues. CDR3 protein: CARQGTAGGETQYF. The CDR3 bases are TGTGCCAGACAGGGGACAGCCGGTGGAGAGACCCAGTACTTC.

The CDR3 DNA reads TGCGCCAGCAGCTGGCGAAGAGCGGGGGACAATCAGCCCCAGCATTTT. Its translation is CASSWRRAGDNQPQHF. The chain uses TRBV4-1 and TRBJ1-5, with D possibly TRBD1 on 5 matching bases. CDR1 is MGHRA, CDR2 YSYEKL, per germline. The CDR3 is 16 amino acids. Trimming removed 5 bases from V and 3 bases from J, with 17 bases in between.

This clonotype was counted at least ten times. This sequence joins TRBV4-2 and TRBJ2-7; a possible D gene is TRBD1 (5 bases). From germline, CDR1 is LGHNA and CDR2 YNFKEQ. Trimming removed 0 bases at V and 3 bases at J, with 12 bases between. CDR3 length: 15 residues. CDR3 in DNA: TGTGCCAGCAGCCAAGATTTCGACAGCTTCTACGAGCAGTACTTC. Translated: CASSQDFDSFYEQYF.

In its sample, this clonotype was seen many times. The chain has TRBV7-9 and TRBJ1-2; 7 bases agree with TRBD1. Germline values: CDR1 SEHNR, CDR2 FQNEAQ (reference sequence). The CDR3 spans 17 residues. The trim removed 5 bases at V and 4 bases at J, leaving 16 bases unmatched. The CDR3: CASSLLIGGQLGYGYTF. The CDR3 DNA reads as TGTGCCAGCAGCCTATTAATAGGGGGACAGCTTGGCTATGGCTACACCTTC.

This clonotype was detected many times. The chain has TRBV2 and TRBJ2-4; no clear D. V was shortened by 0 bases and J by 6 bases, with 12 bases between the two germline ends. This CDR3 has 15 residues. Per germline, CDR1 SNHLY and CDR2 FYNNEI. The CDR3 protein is CASSEARQRRNIQYF. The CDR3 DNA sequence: TGTGCCAGCAGTGAAGCCCGCCAGAGGAGAAACATTCAGTACTTC.

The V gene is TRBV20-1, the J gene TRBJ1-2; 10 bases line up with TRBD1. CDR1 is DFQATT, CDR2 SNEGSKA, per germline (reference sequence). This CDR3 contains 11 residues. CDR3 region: CSGDRGYGYTF. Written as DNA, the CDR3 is TGCAGCGGGGACAGGGGCTATGGCTACACCTTC.

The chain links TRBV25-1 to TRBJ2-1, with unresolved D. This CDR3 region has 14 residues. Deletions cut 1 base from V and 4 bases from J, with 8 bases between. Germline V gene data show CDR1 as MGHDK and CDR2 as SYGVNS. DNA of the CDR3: TGTGCCAGCAGTGAATGGGCAGCATACAATGAGCAGTTCTTC. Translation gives CASSEWAAYNEQFF.

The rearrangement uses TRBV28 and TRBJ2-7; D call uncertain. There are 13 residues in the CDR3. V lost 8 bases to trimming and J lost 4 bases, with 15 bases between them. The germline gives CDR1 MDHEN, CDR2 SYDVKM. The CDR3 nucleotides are TGTGCCAGCTTTGAGAACGGGTTGTACGAGCAGTACTTC. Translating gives CASFENGLYEQYF. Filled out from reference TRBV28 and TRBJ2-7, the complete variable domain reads DVKVTQSSRYLVKRTGEKVFLECVQDMDHENMFWYRQDPGLGLRLIYFSYDVKMKEKGDIPEGYSVSREKKERFSLILESASTNQTSMYLCASFENGLYEQYFGPGTRLTVT.

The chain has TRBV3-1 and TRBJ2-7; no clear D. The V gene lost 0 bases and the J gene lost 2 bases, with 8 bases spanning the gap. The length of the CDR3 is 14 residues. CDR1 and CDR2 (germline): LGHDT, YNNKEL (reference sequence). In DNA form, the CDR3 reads TGTGCCAGCAGCCAAGACGGGCCTACCTACGAGCAGTACTTC. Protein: CASSQDGPTYEQYF.

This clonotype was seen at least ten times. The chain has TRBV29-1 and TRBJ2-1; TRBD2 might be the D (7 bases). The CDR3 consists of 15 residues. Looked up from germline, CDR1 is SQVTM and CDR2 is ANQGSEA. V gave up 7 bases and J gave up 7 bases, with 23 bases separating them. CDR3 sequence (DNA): TGCAGCGACGGACTAGGGGGGGGGCCTGGAAATGAGCAGTTCTTC. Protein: CSDGLGGGPGNEQFF.

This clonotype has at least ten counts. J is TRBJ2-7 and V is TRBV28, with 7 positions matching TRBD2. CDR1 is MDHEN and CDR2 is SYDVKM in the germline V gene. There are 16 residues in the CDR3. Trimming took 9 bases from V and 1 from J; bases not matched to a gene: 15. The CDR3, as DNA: TGTGCCAGTTCGGCGGGGGTCACTTTAGAATCCTACGAGCAGTACTTC. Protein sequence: CASSAGVTLESYEQYF.

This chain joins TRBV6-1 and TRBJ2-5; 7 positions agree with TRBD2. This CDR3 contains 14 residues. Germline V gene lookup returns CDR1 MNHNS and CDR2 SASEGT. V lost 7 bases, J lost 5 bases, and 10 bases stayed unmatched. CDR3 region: CASTRRQGGETQYF. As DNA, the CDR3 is TGTGCCAGCACCCGAAGGCAGGGAGGGGAGACCCAGTACTTC.

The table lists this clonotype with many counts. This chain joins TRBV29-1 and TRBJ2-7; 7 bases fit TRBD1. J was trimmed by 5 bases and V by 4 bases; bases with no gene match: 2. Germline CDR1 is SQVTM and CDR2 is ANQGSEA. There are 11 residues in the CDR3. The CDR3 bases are TGCAGCGTTGGAGGGGGCAACGAGCAGTACTTC. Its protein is CSVGGGNEQYF.

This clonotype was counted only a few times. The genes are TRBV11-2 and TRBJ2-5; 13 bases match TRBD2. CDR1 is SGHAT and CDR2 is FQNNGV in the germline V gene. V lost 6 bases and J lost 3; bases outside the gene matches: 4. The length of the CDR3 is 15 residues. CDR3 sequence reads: CASRGGLAGEETQYF. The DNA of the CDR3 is TGTGCCAGCAGGGGAGGACTAGCGGGGGAAGAGACCCAGTACTTC.

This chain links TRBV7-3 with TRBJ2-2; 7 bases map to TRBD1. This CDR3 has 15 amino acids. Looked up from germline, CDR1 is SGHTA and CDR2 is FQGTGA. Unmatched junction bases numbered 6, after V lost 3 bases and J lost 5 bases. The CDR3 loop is CASSFTRQGTGELFF. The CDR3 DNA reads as TGTGCCAGCAGCTTTACTCGACAGGGTACCGGGGAGCTGTTTTTT.

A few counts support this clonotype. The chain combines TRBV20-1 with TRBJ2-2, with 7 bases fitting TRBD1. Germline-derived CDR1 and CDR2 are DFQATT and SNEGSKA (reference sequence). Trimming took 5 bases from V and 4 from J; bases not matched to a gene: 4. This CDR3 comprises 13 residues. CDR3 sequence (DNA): TGCAGTGCTCGGACAGGAGCCACCGGGGAGCTGTTTTTT. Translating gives CSARTGATGELFF.

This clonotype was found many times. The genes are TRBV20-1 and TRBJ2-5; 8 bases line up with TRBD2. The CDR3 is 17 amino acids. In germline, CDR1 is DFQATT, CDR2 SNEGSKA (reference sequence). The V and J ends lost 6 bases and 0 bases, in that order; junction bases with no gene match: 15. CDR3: CSAPVQRESFHQETQYF. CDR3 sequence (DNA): TGCAGTGCCCCGGTTCAGCGGGAGAGTTTCCACCAAGAGACCCAGTACTTC.